The 26 T cell receptor beta chains in this list originate from one sample, sequenced in a study of cytomegalovirus exposure and HLA in healthy donors. PCR primers comprised 60 Vbeta and 13 Jbeta primers. Data came from immunoSEQ multiplex PCR; TCRdb stores just in-frame clones and leaves some out. The table has about 160,000 clones, 80% to 90% seen once. Sequencing was performed on PBMCs. These receptors were taken from a woman under 30 in good health and CMV-seronegative.

The chain couples TRBV30 to TRBJ2-7, with 10 bases matching TRBD1. This CDR3 is 14 amino acids long. Unmatched junction bases numbered 6, after V lost 3 bases and J lost 4 bases. CDR1 and CDR2 from the germline V gene are GTSNPN and SVGIG (reference sequence). CDR3 sequence reads: CAWSAGTGVYEQYF. The CDR3 nucleotides read TGTGCCTGGAGCGCCGGGACAGGGGTTTACGAGCAGTACTTC.

This chain connects TRBV5-1 to TRBJ2-5, with D possibly matching TRBD1 (7 bases). The CDR3 is made up of 17 amino acids. Germline assignment: CDR1 SGHRS and CDR2 YFSETQ. The V end was cut by 4 bases, the J end by 9 bases, with 28 bases between. The CDR3 is CASSRSSGDSLVGAQYF. Written as DNA, the CDR3 is TGCGCCAGCAGCCGATCCTCGGGGGACAGCCTTGTGGGGGCCCAGTACTTC.

This clone has just one count. The rearrangement joins TRBV7-8 to TRBJ2-1, with 8 bases fitting TRBD2. With V trimmed by 5 bases and J by 4 bases, 10 bases remained unmatched. Germline-derived CDR1 and CDR2 are SGHVS and FQNEAQ. The CDR3 has 16 residues. The CDR3 region is CASSPGASGFYNEQFF. The CDR3 DNA follows: TGTGCCAGCAGCCCTGGGGCTAGCGGGTTTTACAATGAGCAGTTCTTC.

The chain joins TRBV19 to TRBJ1-5; 7 positions match TRBD1. This CDR3 is 16 amino acids long. CDR1 and CDR2 from the germline V gene are LNHDA and SQIVND (reference sequence). V gave up 7 bases and J gave up 4 bases; unmatched junction bases: 13. The CDR3: CASTHMTGYRNQPQHF. The CDR3 bases are TGTGCCAGTACCCACATGACAGGGTATAGGAATCAGCCCCAGCATTTT. Looking up the rest from reference TRBV19 and TRBJ1-5 gives the full variable domain: DGGITQSPKYLFRKEGQNVTLSCEQNLNHDAMYWYRQDPGQGLRLIYYSQIVNDFQKGDIAEGYSVSREKKESFPLTVTSAQKNPTAFYLCASTHMTGYRNQPQHFGDGTRLSIL.

This clone was found many times. The V and J genes are TRBV2 and TRBJ1-1, with 7 positions matching TRBD1. CDR1 is SNHLY and CDR2 is FYNNEI in the germline V gene. V lost 5 bases and J lost 5; bases outside the gene matches: 11. CDR3 length: 15 amino acids. The CDR3 spells CASSRRQGRGTEAFF. The DNA of the CDR3 is TGTGCCAGCAGTCGACGACAGGGCAGAGGTACTGAAGCTTTCTTT.

Here the CDR3 DNA reads TGTGCCAGCAGGGAGACAGGGGGCCCCAATGAGCAGTTCTTC. Translating gives CASRETGGPNEQFF. The J gene is TRBJ2-1, the V gene TRBV2; 10 positions agree with TRBD1. There are 14 residues in the CDR3. CDR1 is SNHLY, CDR2 FYNNEI, per germline. J lost 6 bases, V lost 6 bases, and 5 bases had no gene match.

This clone was observed once. The chain combines TRBV5-1 with TRBJ2-1, with D perhaps matching TRBD2 (6 bases). With 3 bases removed from V and 0 bases from J, the gap between germline ends came to 10 bases. CDR3 length: 15 amino acids. CDR1 is SGHRS, CDR2 YFSETQ, per germline. The CDR3 DNA is TGCGCCAGCAGCTCGGGACTTGTCTCCTACAATGAGCAGTTCTTC. Its protein product is CASSSGLVSYNEQFF. The variable domain in full, with the rest retrieved from reference TRBV5-1 and TRBJ2-1, is KAGVTQTPRYLIKTRGQQVTLSCSPISGHRSVSWYQQTPGQGLQFLFEYFSETQRNKGNFPGRFSGRQFSNSRSEMNVSTLELGDSALYLCASSSGLVSYNEQFFGPGTRLTVL.

This sequence joins TRBV6-5 and TRBJ2-1, with TRBD1 identical over 7 bases. With V trimmed by 2 bases and J by 3 bases, 1 base remained unmatched. This CDR3 spans 14 amino acids. CDR1 and CDR2 from the germline V gene are MNHEY and SVGAGI. In nucleotides, the CDR3 is TGTGCCAGCAGTTACGACAGGGTCTACAATGAGCAGTTCTTC. Its protein product is CASSYDRVYNEQFF.

Only a few counts were recorded for this clone. This chain joins TRBV10-1 and TRBJ1-1; possibly TRBD1 for D (6 bases). Germline values: CDR1 WNHNN, CDR2 SYGVQD (reference sequence). CDR3 size: 13 residues. The V end lost 9 bases, the J end lost 1 base, and 12 bases lay between the germline ends. As DNA, the CDR3 is TGCGCCAGTACACAGGGCGCGAACACTGAAGCTTTCTTT. Residues: CASTQGANTEAFF.

This clone has more than one count but fewer than ten. The chain has TRBV4-1 and TRBJ2-2; no clear D gene. From germline, CDR1 is MGHRA and CDR2 YSYEKL. The V end was cut by 0 bases, the J end by 1 base, with 9 bases between. CDR3 length: 16 amino acids. CDR3 bases: TGCGCCAGCAGCCAAGAAGAGACAATGAACACCGGGGAGCTGTTTTTT. Amino acid sequence: CASSQEETMNTGELFF.

The chain recombines TRBV27 with TRBJ2-1; 8 bases fit TRBD1. The CDR3 covers 16 residues. Per germline, CDR1 MNHEY and CDR2 SMNVEV (reference sequence). J was trimmed by 7 bases and V by 0 bases; bases with no gene match: 8. The CDR3 coding sequence is TGTGCCAGCAGTTTATCGGGGCAGGGGGCATGGAATGAGCAGTTCTTC. Translation gives CASSLSGQGAWNEQFF.

The J gene is TRBJ1-5, the V gene TRBV6-1; weak D call: TRBD1 (5 bases). Germline CDR1 and CDR2: MNHNS and SASEGT. V shed 4 bases and J shed 3 bases, with 19 bases lying between them. The CDR3 is made up of 17 amino acids. As DNA, the CDR3 is TGTGCCAGCAGTGGGATTAGGGGCAGGCGAACCAATCAGCCCCAGCATTTT. Translation: CASSGIRGRRTNQPQHF.

Comments on this clone: One end of the junction varies from germline; a read error may be responsible. This chain joins TRBV11-2 and TRBJ2-2; D remains unclear. The CDR3 has 13 amino acids. From germline, CDR1 is SGHAT and CDR2 FQNNGV. The CDR3 DNA is TGTGCCAGCAGCCTAGATCGGACCGGGGAGCTGTTTTTT. It encodes CASSLDRTGELFF.

On this clone: Mismatch with germline at one junction end may stem from a read error. This rearrangement joins TRBV30 to TRBJ2-1; 10 bases are a match to TRBD1. The CDR3 is made up of 15 amino acids. The germline CDR1 and CDR2 sequences are GTSNPN and SVGIG (reference sequence). In DNA form, the CDR3 reads TGTGCCTGGAGCTTTCGGACAGGGGGAGGTAATGAGCAGCTCTTC. Protein product: CAWSFRTGGGNEQLF. The variable domain in full, with the rest retrieved from reference TRBV30 and TRBJ2-1, is SQTIHQWPATLVQPVGSPLSLECTVEGTSNPNLYWYRQAAGRGLQLLFYSVGIGQISSEVPQNLSASRPQDRQFILSSKKLLLSDSGFYLCAWSFRTGGGNEQLFGPGTRLTVL.

CDR3 region: CASSFVLAGGPDTQYF. The CDR3 DNA reads TGTGCCAGCAGTTTCGTACTAGCGGGGGGGCCGGATACGCAGTATTTT. The V and J genes are TRBV27 and TRBJ2-3; TRBD2 matches 13 bases. The J segment lost 6 bases and the V segment lost 3 bases, leaving 6 bases of the junction unmatched. The germline V gene has CDR1 MNHEY and CDR2 SMNVEV (reference sequence). The CDR3 contains 16 residues.

This chain uses TRBV30 with TRBJ2-3, with 9 bases fitting TRBD1. The junction had 9 bases not matched to a gene; V was cut back by 4 bases and J by 4 bases. The length of the CDR3 is 15 residues. Looked up from germline, CDR1 is GTSNPN and CDR2 is SVGIG (reference sequence). CDR3 sequence: CAWTNRGQIPDTQYF. CDR3 DNA sequence: TGTGCCTGGACCAACAGGGGGCAAATCCCAGATACGCAGTATTTT.

The chain couples TRBV4-2 to TRBJ2-1; perhaps TRBD1 as D (6 bases). This CDR3 has 16 amino acids. V gave up 4 bases and J gave up 4 bases, with 17 bases separating them. In germline, CDR1 is LGHNA, CDR2 YNFKEQ. The CDR3: CASSLGGTELYNEQFF. In DNA form, the CDR3 reads TGTGCCAGCAGCCTAGGGGGTACCGAACTTTACAATGAGCAGTTCTTC.

This chain joins TRBV27 and TRBJ1-2, with D possibly being TRBD1 (5 bases). This CDR3 region has 13 residues. Trimming took off 3 bases at V and 2 bases at J, with 7 bases between the two ends. The V gene's germline CDR1 is MNHEY and CDR2 SMNVEV (reference sequence). The CDR3 sequence: CASSFGGNYGYTF. In DNA, the CDR3 is TGTGCCAGCAGTTTTGGGGGGAACTATGGCTACACCTTC.

V usage is TRBV27 and J usage is TRBJ2-5, with D possibly TRBD2 on 6 matching bases. The germline V and J ends were trimmed by 8 bases and 5 bases, with 15 bases remaining between them. The CDR3 covers 13 residues. Germline-derived CDR1 and CDR2 are MNHEY and SMNVEV (reference sequence). CDR3: CASGTLTGETQYF. CDR3 DNA: TGTGCCAGCGGGACTCTCACCGGGGAGACCCAGTACTTC.

This clone was observed a single time. The chain has TRBV6-1 and TRBJ2-5, with D tentatively TRBD1 (5 bases). Matching the DNA end better, TRBJ2-7 makes the J call doubtful. This CDR3 comprises 19 residues. Germline CDR1 MNHNS, CDR2 SASEGT. CDR3 sequence: CASSDVRLTRLGAPYEQYF. The CDR3, as DNA: TGTGCCAGCAGTGACGTGAGATTGACCCGTCTAGGGGCCCCCTACGAGCAGTACTTC.

The chain employs TRBV6-4 and TRBJ1-5; D is unresolved. The CDR3 has 13 residues. Per the germline V gene, CDR1 is MRHNA and CDR2 is SNTAGT. V was shortened by 5 bases and J by 5 bases, with 10 bases between the two germline ends. CDR3 nucleotides: TGTGCCAGCAGTAAGTACAGTGATCAGCCCCAGCATTTT. This codes for CASSKYSDQPQHF.

J is TRBJ2-5 and V is TRBV30; 7 bases map to TRBD1. The CDR3 spans 14 residues. CDR1 and CDR2 from the germline V gene are GTSNPN and SVGIG (reference sequence). Trimming at V came to 3 bases and at J to 2 bases, leaving 6 bases not matched to a gene. As DNA, the CDR3 is TGTGCCTGGAGGACCCCGGGACAGCAAGAGACCCAGTACTTC. This gives the protein CAWRTPGQQETQYF.

J is TRBJ2-7 and V is TRBV28; D is perhaps TRBD1 (6 bases). With 7 bases removed from V and 5 bases from J, the gap between germline ends came to 21 bases. The CDR3 loop spans 15 amino acids. Germline V gene lookup returns CDR1 MDHEN and CDR2 SYDVKM. The CDR3: CASISGSQGNDEQYF. In DNA form, the CDR3 reads TGTGCCAGCATCTCCGGGTCCCAGGGGAACGACGAGCAGTACTTC.

The count of this clone is one. The rearrangement joins TRBV6-5 to TRBJ2-5; TRBD2 aligns across 7 bases. The DNA end is more similar to TRBJ2-7, so the J call may be wrong. Germline V gene sequence: CDR1 MNHEY, CDR2 SVGAGI. This CDR3 spans 15 amino acids. The CDR3 region is CASSPTSASSYEQYF. The CDR3 DNA reads as TGTGCCAGCAGCCCCACTAGCGCCAGCTCCTACGAGCAGTACTTC.

The rearrangement joins TRBV28 to TRBJ1-6; D is unresolved. The germline V gene has CDR1 MDHEN and CDR2 SYDVKM. The CDR3 length is 12 residues. V lost 8 bases to trimming and J lost 8 bases, with 10 bases between them. CDR3 sequence: CASEAADSPLHF. The CDR3 DNA follows: TGTGCCAGCGAGGCAGCTGATTCACCCCTCCACTTT. The entire variable domain, with the rest obtained from reference TRBV28 and TRBJ1-6, is as follows: DVKVTQSSRYLVKRTGEKVFLECVQDMDHENMFWYRQDPGLGLRLIYFSYDVKMKEKGDIPEGYSVSREKKERFSLILESASTNQTSMYLCASEAADSPLHFGNGTRLTVT.

The rearrangement joins TRBV2 to TRBJ2-7; 9 bases fit TRBD1. The V gene end was trimmed by 6 bases and the J gene end by 3 bases; junction bases not matched to a gene: 33. The CDR3 totals 23 residues. Germline loops: CDR1 SNHLY, CDR2 FYNNEI. In DNA form, the CDR3 reads TGTGCCAGCAGCCAAACGAAGGTGGGGAACCGGGACAGGGCCGTATGGCGGAGCTACGAGCAGTACTTC. It codes for CASSQTKVGNRDRAVWRSYEQYF.